Shown below are 18 T cell receptor beta chains from a single sample sequenced in a study. TCRdb itself ran the RT-PCR reads through MiXCR, one entry per CDR3 protein. The sample carries about 680,000 distinct CDR3 sequences, approximately 15% recorded once. Sequencing was done on a sample of memory CD4+ T cells from blood. The origin of the receptors is a female donor in good health, serving as a healthy control.

The table lists this clonotype with a few counts. V is TRBV6-6 and J is TRBJ1-3; D not resolved. Trimming took off 4 bases at V and 0 bases at J, with 13 bases between the two ends. The CDR3 spans 16 residues. CDR1 and CDR2 from the germline V gene are MNHNY and SVGAGI (reference sequence). CDR3 region: CASSSKGVFSGNTIYF. The CDR3 DNA sequence: TGTGCCAGCAGTTCTAAGGGAGTATTCTCTGGAAACACCATATATTTT.

The rearrangement uses TRBV24-1 and TRBJ2-5, with a possible D match to TRBD2 (6 bases). The V gene lost 1 base and the J gene lost 2 bases, with 10 bases spanning the gap. CDR1 and CDR2 from the germline V gene are KGHDR and SFDVKD. The CDR3 contains 15 residues. Here the CDR3 DNA reads TGTGCCACCAGTGATTTCTCAGGGAGGCAAGAGACCCAGTACTTC. Amino acids: CATSDFSGRQETQYF.

This clonotype occurred many times. The chain couples TRBV5-1 to TRBJ2-3; D gene ambiguous. The CDR3 is 17 residues long. The V end was cut by 0 bases, the J end by 2 bases, with 16 bases between. CDR1 and CDR2 from the germline V gene are SGHRS and YFSETQ. The CDR3 loop is CASSLGVNAGVTDTQYF. Written as DNA, the CDR3 is TGCGCCAGCAGCTTGGGCGTGAATGCTGGGGTCACAGATACGCAGTATTTT.

This clonotype was observed a handful of times. This chain links TRBV29-1 with TRBJ2-1; D is unresolved. V shed 1 base and J shed 7 bases, with 5 bases lying between them. The germline V gene encodes CDR1 SQVTM and CDR2 ANQGSEA. CDR3 length equals 11 residues. CDR3 sequence (DNA): TGCAGCGTTGAAGCCTTAAATGAGCAGTTCTTC. Protein product: CSVEALNEQFF.

This chain links TRBV7-2 with TRBJ2-7, with D unresolved. V was cut by 0 bases and J by 4 bases, with 10 bases left in between. The CDR3 is made up of 14 amino acids. Germline V gene data show CDR1 as SGHTA and CDR2 as FQGNSA. The CDR3 loop is CASSLAASGYEQYF. The CDR3 DNA is TGTGCCAGCAGCTTAGCGGCTAGTGGTTACGAGCAGTACTTC.

This clonotype came up many times. This chain uses TRBV4-1 with TRBJ1-1; weak D call: TRBD1 (5 bases). The CDR3 runs 13 residues. The V and J ends lost 0 bases and 8 bases respectively, with 10 bases between them. Germline V gene lookup returns CDR1 MGHRA and CDR2 YSYEKL. DNA of the CDR3: TGCGCCAGCAGCCAAGATACCCGGGGCGAAGCTTTCTTT. Translated: CASSQDTRGEAFF.

The chain uses TRBV7-2 and TRBJ2-7; D may be TRBD1 (7 bases). Germline V gene data show CDR1 as SGHTA and CDR2 as FQGNSA. CDR3 length: 15 residues. Trimming pared 5 bases from V and 7 bases from J, leaving 21 bases between. The CDR3 DNA reads TGTGCCAGCAGCCTACGGAGGGGGCCCATCCTAGAGCAGTACTTC. Amino acid sequence: CASSLRRGPILEQYF.

The chain uses TRBV27 and TRBJ1-2; TRBD1 aligns across 9 bases. The V gene end was trimmed by 5 bases and the J gene end by 0 bases; junction bases not matched to a gene: 4. This CDR3 region has 15 residues. Looked up from germline, CDR1 is MNHEY and CDR2 is SMNVEV (reference sequence). CDR3 in amino acids: CASSPGQGSNYGYTF. The DNA of the CDR3 is TGTGCCAGCAGTCCGGGACAGGGCTCTAACTATGGCTACACCTTC.

The V call is TRBV6-2 or TRBV6-3, the J call TRBJ1-1; TRBD1 is a possible D gene (5 bases). This CDR3 comprises 14 residues. V was pared by 6 bases and J by 5 bases, with 16 bases between. Germline assignment: CDR1 MNHEY and CDR2 SVGEGT. This chain's CDR3 is CASRAGGIRTEAFF. The CDR3 DNA reads TGTGCCAGCAGGGCTGGGGGGATCCGAACTGAAGCTTTCTTT.

The rearrangement uses TRBV3-1 and TRBJ2-7; the D gene is possibly TRBD1 (6 bases). V was pared by 4 bases and J by 6 bases, with 16 bases between. Germline V gene lookup returns CDR1 LGHDT and CDR2 YNNKEL (reference sequence). This CDR3 has 14 residues. The CDR3 loop reads CASSPRDTTGEQYF. In DNA, the CDR3 is TGTGCCAGCAGCCCCCGGGACACTACTGGCGAGCAGTACTTC.

This clonotype was observed at least ten times. This rearrangement joins TRBV7-2 to TRBJ2-7; TRBD1 aligns across 7 bases. With V trimmed by 3 bases and J by 7 bases, 6 bases remained unmatched. Germline values: CDR1 SGHTA, CDR2 FQGNSA. This CDR3 spans 13 amino acids. The CDR3 sequence is CASSFDRAEEQYF. CDR3 DNA sequence: TGTGCCAGCAGCTTTGACAGGGCAGAAGAGCAGTACTTC. The complete variable domain, with remaining parts taken from reference TRBV7-2 and TRBJ2-7, reads GAGVSQSPSNKVTEKGKDVELRCDPISGHTALYWYRQSLGQGLEFLIYFQGNSAPDKSGLPSDRFSAERTGGSVSTLTIQRTQQEDSAVYLCASSFDRAEEQYFGPGTRLTVT.

This clonotype was picked up a small number of times. This chain joins TRBV5-1 and TRBJ2-5, with 7 bases lining up with TRBD1. V dropped 2 bases and J dropped 0; count of bases not matched to a gene: 13. Germline V gives CDR1 SGHRS, CDR2 YFSETQ. The CDR3 runs 18 residues. The CDR3 here is CASSFGTEPLSYQETQYF. CDR3 sequence (DNA): TGCGCCAGCAGCTTCGGGACAGAACCACTGAGTTACCAAGAGACCCAGTACTTC.

This clonotype occurred many times. The chain has TRBV10-3 and TRBJ1-1, with TRBD1 identical over 11 bases. Germline V gene lookup returns CDR1 ENHRY and CDR2 SYGVKD. The length of the CDR3 is 15 residues. Trimming removed 6 bases from V and 1 base from J; junction bases left unmatched: 4. The CDR3 loop reads CAIRRGQGGNTEAFF. CDR3 bases: TGTGCCATCAGGAGGGGACAGGGGGGGAACACTGAAGCTTTCTTT.

This clonotype was counted many times. V and J are TRBV5-1 and TRBJ2-1; 10 bases are shared with TRBD2. Germline CDR1 is SGHRS and CDR2 is YFSETQ. This CDR3 is built from 15 residues. Trimming took 4 bases from V and 8 from J; bases not matched to a gene: 9. The CDR3 protein is CASSPPSGGVDEQFF. For the CDR3, the DNA is TGCGCCAGCAGCCCTCCCAGCGGGGGGGTAGATGAGCAGTTCTTC.

This clonotype occurred a few times. This chain links TRBV5-5 with TRBJ2-7, with D possibly TRBD1 on 5 matching bases. Germline V lookup: CDR1 SGHKS, CDR2 YYEKEE (reference sequence). The V gene lost 2 bases and the J gene lost 1 base, with 16 bases spanning the gap. The CDR3 totals 16 residues. Here the CDR3 DNA reads TGTGCCAGCAGCTTAAGCCCAGGGTTCGGGTCCTACGAGCAGTACTTC. Translating gives CASSLSPGFGSYEQYF. Drawing the rest from reference TRBV5-5 and TRBJ2-7, the complete variable domain is DAGVTQSPTHLIKTRGQQVTLRCSPISGHKSVSWYQQVLGQGPQFIFQYYEKEERGRGNFPDRFSARQFPNYSSELNVNALLLGDSALYLCASSLSPGFGSYEQYFGPGTRLTVT.

In this sample, this clonotype turned up many times. The V and J genes are TRBV6-1 and TRBJ2-7; 8 bases are a match to TRBD1. The germline gives CDR1 MNHNS, CDR2 SASEGT. The CDR3 covers 14 residues. V lost 7 bases and J lost 3; bases outside the gene matches: 8. For the CDR3, the DNA is TGTGCCAGCATGTATGGGACAGGAGGCTACGAGCAGTACTTC. Amino acids: CASMYGTGGYEQYF.

This clonotype was recorded many times. This CDR3 reads CASTDQRNIQYF. The DNA of the CDR3 is TGTGCCAGCACTGATCAGAGGAACATTCAGTACTTC. The chain recombines TRBV6-6 with TRBJ2-4; D call uncertain. The germline CDR1 and CDR2 sequences are MNHNY and SVGAGI (reference sequence). The V gene lost 7 bases and the J gene lost 7 bases, with 11 bases spanning the gap. This CDR3 has 12 amino acids.

The rearrangement uses TRBV15 and TRBJ2-5; 12 bases map to TRBD2. Germline V gives CDR1 LNHNV, CDR2 YYDKDF (reference sequence). Trimming cost V 1 base and J 5 bases; bases outside gene matches: 5. The CDR3 consists of 16 residues. The chain's CDR3 is CATSRGLAGEGETQYF. The CDR3 nucleotides read TGTGCCACCAGCAGAGGACTAGCGGGAGAGGGTGAGACCCAGTACTTC.